The 21 T cell receptor beta chains listed next were all sequenced from one sample in a study of shared clonotypes between healthy human individuals. Assay used: immunoSEQ multiplex PCR; TCRdb lists only in-frame clones, some missing. The table records hundreds of thousands of clones, around 72% of them present only once. What was sequenced was memory CD4+ T cells sorted from blood. Subset defined: CD45RA-negative fraction. These receptor sequences come from a woman between 25 and 40 years old in good health.

The chain has TRBV28 and TRBJ2-2; 15 nucleotides align to TRBD2. CDR3 length equals 17 residues. Germline CDR1 MDHEN, CDR2 SYDVKM. Trimming removed 10 bases from V and 6 bases from J; junction bases left unmatched: 12. The DNA of the CDR3 is TGTGCCACCCAAGGGACTAGCGGGAGGATCCCCCCCGGGGAGCTGTTTTTT. Translated, it gives CATQGTSGRIPPGELFF.

This clone was counted at least ten times. This chain links TRBV28 with TRBJ1-5; 7 nucleotides line up with TRBD1. The CDR3 length is 15 residues. Germline V gene sequence: CDR1 MDHEN, CDR2 SYDVKM. J lost 8 bases, V lost 9 bases, and 16 bases had no gene match. The CDR3 reads CASYDVDRRREPQHF. The CDR3 coding sequence is TGTGCCAGTTACGACGTGGACAGGCGTAGGGAGCCCCAGCATTTT.

The V call is TRBV7-2, the J call TRBJ2-5; tentative D call: TRBD2 (6 bases). This CDR3 spans 16 amino acids. The V gene's germline CDR1 is SGHTA and CDR2 FQGNSA. The V gene lost 6 bases and the J gene lost 2 bases, with 19 bases spanning the gap. The chain's CDR3 is CASRVSALALQETQYF. DNA of the CDR3: TGTGCCAGCAGGGTATCGGCACTAGCCCTACAAGAGACCCAGTACTTC.

This clone appeared once. Other DNA sequences in the same sample also yield this CDR3. This rearrangement joins TRBV7-8 to TRBJ2-2; 8 nucleotides agree with TRBD1. V gave up 2 bases and J gave up 2 bases; unmatched junction bases: 4. Looked up from germline, CDR1 is SGHVS and CDR2 is FQNEAQ. CDR3 length: 16 amino acids. The CDR3 bases are TGTGCCAGCAGCTTACGGACAGGGACCAACACCGGGGAGCTGTTTTTT. This encodes CASSLRTGTNTGELFF.

The CDR3 region has the DNA TGTGCCAGCAGTTTACCAGGACGGTATCAGCATTTT. Its protein is CASSLPGRYQHF. The chain joins TRBV28 to TRBJ1-5; D is undetermined. V shed 2 bases and J shed 13 bases, with 12 bases lying between them. CDR1 is MDHEN and CDR2 is SYDVKM in the germline V gene. The CDR3 is made up of 12 amino acids.

The V and J genes are TRBV5-1 and TRBJ1-3; no clear D. The V gene lost 0 bases and the J gene lost 1 base, with 17 bases spanning the gap. This CDR3 region has 18 residues. Germline V gene lookup returns CDR1 SGHRS and CDR2 YFSETQ. The CDR3 DNA is TGCGCCAGCAGCTTGGGACGGACCAGCGTACAGTCTGGAAACACCATATATTTT. Translation gives CASSLGRTSVQSGNTIYF.

The chain couples TRBV28 to TRBJ1-4, with a possible D match to TRBD1 (5 bases). The CDR3 totals 14 residues. Trimming took off 5 bases at V and 14 bases at J, with 21 bases between the two ends. CDR1 and CDR2 (germline): MDHEN, SYDVKM. CDR3 sequence reads: CASSEWGGGESLFF. The CDR3 region has the DNA TGTGCCAGCAGTGAATGGGGGGGAGGCGAAAGTCTGTTTTTT.

This clone was counted a few times. The genes are TRBV7-9 and TRBJ1-1; a possible D gene is TRBD1 (5 bases). CDR1 SEHNR and CDR2 FQNEAQ come from the germline V gene (reference sequence). The CDR3 runs to 14 residues. The V and J ends lost 6 bases and 6 bases respectively, with 17 bases between them. The CDR3 nucleotides read TGTGCCAGCAGGGGGGGTTGGTATGAGGCTGAAGCTTTCTTT. Amino acid sequence: CASRGGWYEAEAFF.

As for this clone: This may stem from a read error, because a much larger clone lies one nucleotide away. The same CDR3 can be traced to other DNA sequences in this sample. J is TRBJ2-3 and V is TRBV15; 11 bases line up with TRBD2. CDR1 LNHNV and CDR2 YYDKDF come from the germline V gene (reference sequence). The CDR3 totals 15 residues. Trimming at V came to 1 base and at J to 3 bases, leaving 0 bases not matched to a gene. CDR3 in amino acids: CATSRGTSGTDTQYF. DNA of the CDR3: TGTGCCACCAGCAGAGGGACTAGCGGGACAGATACGCAGTATTTT.

The sample holds one count of this clone. A read error is possible here, since a much larger clone lies one base away. J is TRBJ2-7 and V is TRBV7-6; TRBD2 matches at 7 bases. The CDR3 runs 14 residues. Germline V lookup: CDR1 SGHVS, CDR2 FNYEAQ. The V gene end was trimmed by 8 bases and the J gene end by 3 bases; junction bases not matched to a gene: 10. Here the CDR3 reads CASVLGSGGYEQYF. The CDR3 DNA is TGTGCCAGCGTATTGGGGTCGGGGGGCTACGAGCAGTACTTC.

As regards this clone: Other DNA sequences within the sample encode an identical CDR3. The gene calls are TRBV6-5 and TRBJ2-3; 8 bases agree with TRBD1. V lost 2 bases to trimming and J lost 6 bases; unmatched junction nucleotides: 7. CDR1 is MNHEY and CDR2 is SVGAGI in the germline V gene. The CDR3 is 15 amino acids. CDR3 in DNA: TGTGCCAGCAGTTACCAGGGGGCGCGGTTGGATACGCAGTATTTT. It is translated as CASSYQGARLDTQYF.

The chain recombines TRBV7-6 with TRBJ2-1, with D perhaps TRBD1 (6 bases). Looked up from germline, CDR1 is SGHVS and CDR2 is FNYEAQ. The CDR3 extends over 16 amino acids. Trimming pared 6 bases from V and 1 base from J, leaving 16 bases between. The DNA for the CDR3 is TGTGCCAGCAGACCCGCCGGGACAAGGTCCTACAATGAGCAGTTCTTC. This codes for CASRPAGTRSYNEQFF.

The genes are TRBV5-1 and TRBJ2-5; 7 nucleotides match TRBD1. CDR3 length: 14 residues. The trim removed 5 bases at V and 4 bases at J, leaving 8 bases unmatched. Germline V CDR1 and CDR2: SGHRS, YFSETQ. The CDR3 protein is CASSPGQALETQYF. CDR3 coding DNA: TGCGCCAGCAGTCCCGGACAGGCCCTAGAGACCCAGTACTTC.

This chain uses TRBV27 with TRBJ2-7; TRBD2 aligns across 12 bases. The CDR3 runs to 14 residues. The V gene end was trimmed by 6 bases and the J gene end by 9 bases; junction bases not matched to a gene: 9. Germline CDR1 MNHEY, CDR2 SMNVEV (reference sequence). DNA for the CDR3: TGTGCCAGCAGGGCTAGCGGGAGGGCCTCGGTGCAGTACTTC. Translation gives CASRASGRASVQYF.

This clone was found many times. This chain uses TRBV5-1 with TRBJ2-7; TRBD2 matches at 7 bases. Trimming at V came to 4 bases and at J to 0 bases, leaving 16 bases not matched to a gene. The CDR3 spans 18 residues. The germline CDR1 and CDR2 sequences are SGHRS and YFSETQ. This CDR3 is CASSQGGLGARSSYEQYF. The DNA for the CDR3 is TGCGCCAGCAGCCAAGGCGGACTAGGCGCCAGAAGCTCCTACGAGCAGTACTTC.

The rearrangement links TRBV7-9 to TRBJ2-5; 12 bases match TRBD2. The CDR3 contains 15 residues. V lost 1 base and J lost 3; bases outside the gene matches: 0. Germline V CDR1 and CDR2: SEHNR, FQNEAQ (reference sequence). CDR3 sequence (DNA): TGTGCCAGCAGCTTAGGGACTAGCGGGAAAGAGACCCAGTACTTC. It is translated as CASSLGTSGKETQYF.

This clone is a singleton in its sample. This specimen includes other DNA sequences encoding the same CDR3. The rearrangement links TRBV9 to TRBJ1-5; unclear D gene. This CDR3 is built from 13 residues. Germline assignment: CDR1 SGDLS and CDR2 YYNGEE. Trimming removed 0 bases from V and 5 bases from J, with 6 bases in between. CDR3 sequence (DNA): TGTGCCAGCAGCGTAGGTCCGGATCAGCCCCAGCATTTT. It encodes CASSVGPDQPQHF.

The chain links TRBV9 to TRBJ2-1; D possibly uses TRBD1 or TRBD2 (5 bases each). CDR1 and CDR2 (germline): SGDLS, YYNGEE. Trimming shortened V by 5 bases and J by 13 bases, and 19 bases separated the two germline ends. CDR3 size: 13 residues. CDR3 sequence reads: CASSPDWHGTQFF. CDR3 nucleotide sequence: TGTGCCAGCAGTCCCGACTGGCACGGGACCCAGTTCTTC.

This chain joins TRBV4-1 and TRBJ2-1, with 8 bases matching TRBD1. The V and J ends lost 4 bases and 8 bases, in that order; junction bases with no gene match: 19. The CDR3 consists of 18 residues. Germline V lookup: CDR1 MGHRA, CDR2 YSYEKL. This CDR3 reads CASSPTFFLQGAHDEQFF. In nucleotides, the CDR3 is TGCGCCAGCAGCCCGACCTTCTTTTTGCAGGGGGCTCACGATGAGCAGTTCTTC.

In this sample, this clone turned up many times. This chain connects TRBV6-5 to TRBJ2-1; TRBD1 aligns across 9 bases. The CDR3 loop spans 14 amino acids. CDR1 and CDR2 (germline): MNHEY, SVGAGI. V lost 6 bases and J lost 9; bases outside the gene matches: 9. The CDR3 region is CASRFRTGVSEQFF. CDR3 DNA: TGTGCCAGCAGGTTCCGGACAGGGGTTTCTGAGCAGTTCTTC.

This chain uses TRBV7-9 with TRBJ2-1; no definite D call. CDR1 SEHNR and CDR2 FQNEAQ come from the germline V gene (reference sequence). Trimming pared 8 bases from V and 5 bases from J, leaving 10 bases between. The CDR3 extends over 12 amino acids. CDR3 region: CASAREHNEQFF. The CDR3 DNA reads TGTGCCAGCGCACGAGAACACAATGAGCAGTTCTTC.